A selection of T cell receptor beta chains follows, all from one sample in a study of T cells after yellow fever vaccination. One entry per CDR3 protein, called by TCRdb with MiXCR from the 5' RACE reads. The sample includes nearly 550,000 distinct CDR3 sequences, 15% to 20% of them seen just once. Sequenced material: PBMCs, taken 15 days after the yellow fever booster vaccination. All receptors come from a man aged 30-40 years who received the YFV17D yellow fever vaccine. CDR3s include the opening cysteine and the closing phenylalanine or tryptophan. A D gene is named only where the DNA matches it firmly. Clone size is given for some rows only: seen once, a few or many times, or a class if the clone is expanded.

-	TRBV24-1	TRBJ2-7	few	TGTGCCACGAGTAGATCCGGCCAGCCTACCGACTACGAGCAGTACTTC	CATSRSGQPTDYEQYF
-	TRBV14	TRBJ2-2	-	TGTGCCAGCAGCCAAGACTCCGGAGGCACCGGGGAGCTGTTTTTT	CASSQDSGGTGELFF
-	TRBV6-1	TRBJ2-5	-	TGTGCCAGCAGTGCACCTTCGACGGGGCGAAAGAGTGAGACCCAGTACTTC	CASSAPSTGRKSETQYF
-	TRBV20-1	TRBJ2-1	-	TGCAGTGCTAGAGGAGGGTATGGCAATGAGCAGTTCTTC	CSARGGYGNEQFF
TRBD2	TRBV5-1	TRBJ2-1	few	TGCGCCAGCAGCTTCCCTGGACTAGCGGGAGTTAATGAGCAGTTCTTC	CASSFPGLAGVNEQFF
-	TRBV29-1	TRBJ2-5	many	TGCAGCGTTGGGGTTGGCGGGATGGTTTACTTC	CSVGVGGMVYF
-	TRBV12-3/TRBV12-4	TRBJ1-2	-	TGTGCCAGCAGCCTGGACCTGGTCTTCTATGGCTACACCTTC	CASSLDLVFYGYTF
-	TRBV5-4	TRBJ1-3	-	TGTGCCAGCAGCTTATCCTACCGGGGAGACACCGCCCGGCGTTCTGGAAACACCATATATTTT	CASSLSYRGDTARRSGNTIYF
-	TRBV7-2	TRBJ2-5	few	TGTGCCAGCAGCTCCGGACAGCCCCAAGTTTCCCAGTACTTC	CASSSGQPQVSQYF
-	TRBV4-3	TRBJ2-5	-	TGCGCCAGCAGCCAAGATATTAGTCAAGAGACCCAGTACTTC	CASSQDISQETQYF
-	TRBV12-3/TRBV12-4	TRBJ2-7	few	TGTGCCAGCAGTCTAAGGGACCACTCCTACGAGCAGTACTTC	CASSLRDHSYEQYF
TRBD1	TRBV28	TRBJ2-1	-	TGTGCCAGCAGTCTCAGGGGGAGTGCGACACCGGGCAATGAGCAGTTCTTC	CASSLRGSATPGNEQFF
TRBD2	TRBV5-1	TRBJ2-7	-	TGCGCCAGCAGCCCTAAACTTCTAGCGGGGGCAGGAGACGAGCAGTACTTC	CASSPKLLAGAGDEQYF
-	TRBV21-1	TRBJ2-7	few	TGTGCCAGCAGCAAATGGCGGCGGGCGGAGCAGTACTTC	CASSKWRRAEQYF
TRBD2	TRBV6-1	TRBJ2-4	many	TGTGCCAGCAGCATATGGGGGGGGGAGCTTCAGTACTTC	CASSIWGGELQYF
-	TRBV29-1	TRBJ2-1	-	TGCAGCGTTGAAGGAGGGGGCAATGAGCAGTTCTTC	CSVEGGGNEQFF
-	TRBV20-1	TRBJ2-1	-	TGCAGTGCTAGTGGGCCAGGGGTCTACAATGAGCAGTTCTTC	CSASGPGVYNEQFF
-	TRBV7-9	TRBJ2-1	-	TGTGCCAGCAGCCGCCCTGGGGCAGGGGTTGGTGAGCAGTTCTTC	CASSRPGAGVGEQFF
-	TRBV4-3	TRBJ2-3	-	TGCGCCAGCAGCCAAGACAGGGGCACAGCTACGCAGTATTTT	CASSQDRGTATQYF
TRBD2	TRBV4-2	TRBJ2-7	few	TGTGCCAGCAGCCAAGAGATTGGGGGAGGGCCCTACGAGCAGTACTTC	CASSQEIGGGPYEQYF
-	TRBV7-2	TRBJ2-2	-	TGTGCCAGCAGCCTGACAGGTACCACCGGGGAGCTGTTTTTT	CASSLTGTTGELFF
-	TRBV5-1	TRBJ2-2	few	TGCGCCAGCAGCTTAAGGGAAAATTCTGTCGGGGAGCTGTTTTTT	CASSLRENSVGELFF
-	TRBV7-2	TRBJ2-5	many	TGTGCCAGCAGCCAGGGGGGACTCCAAGAGACCCAGTACTTC	CASSQGGLQETQYF
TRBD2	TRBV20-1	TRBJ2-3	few	TGCAGTGCTAGAGACCCAGCGGGAGCCCTCACAGATACGCAGTATTTT	CSARDPAGALTDTQYF
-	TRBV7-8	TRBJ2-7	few	TGTGCCAGCAGCTTGGACGGGATCCCTATCGGGCAGTACTTC	CASSLDGIPIGQYF
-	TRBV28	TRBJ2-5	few	TGTGCCAGCAGTTTAAGGGCAGGGTACGAGACCCAGTACTTC	CASSLRAGYETQYF
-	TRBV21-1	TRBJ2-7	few	TGTGCCAGCAGCAATGCGAATCCGGGACAGGGGTGCGAGCAGTACTTC	CASSNANPGQGCEQYF
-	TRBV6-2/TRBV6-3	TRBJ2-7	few	TGTGCCAGCAGTATAGAGACTAATCCTTACGAGCAGTACTTC	CASSIETNPYEQYF
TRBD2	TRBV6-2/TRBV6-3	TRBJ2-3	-	TGTGCCAGCAGTGACCCGGGACTAGCGGGAGCTACGAGTACAGATACGCAGTATTTT	CASSDPGLAGATSTDTQYF
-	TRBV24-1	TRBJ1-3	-	TGTGCCACCAGTGAGCAGACGCCTATTAGCTCTGGAAACACCATATATTTT	CATSEQTPISSGNTIYF
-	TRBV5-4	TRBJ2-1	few	TGTGCCAGCAGCCCCGAGGGGGATGGGTACAATGAGCAGTTCTTC	CASSPEGDGYNEQFF
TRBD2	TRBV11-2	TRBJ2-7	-	TGTGCCAGCAGGGGGACTAGCGGGATTTACTACGAGCAGTACTTC	CASRGTSGIYYEQYF
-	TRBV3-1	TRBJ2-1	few	TGTGCCAGCAGCCAAGACTCACTAGCCTCAAGGCATGAGCAGTTCTTC	CASSQDSLASRHEQFF
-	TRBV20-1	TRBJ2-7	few	TGCAGTGCTAACACAGGCCAGAGAGAGCAGTACTTC	CSANTGQREQYF
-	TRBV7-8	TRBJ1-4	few	TGTGCCAGCAGCTCAGTTAGGACGGGCAGAAAACTGTTTTTT	CASSSVRTGRKLFF
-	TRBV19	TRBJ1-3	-	TGTGCCAGTACCGATGGATGGGGGAACTCTGGAAACACCATATATTTT	CASTDGWGNSGNTIYF
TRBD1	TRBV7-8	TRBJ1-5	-	TGTGCCAGCAGCTTAGCGGGGAGACAGGGGGGCAATCAGCCCCAGCATTTT	CASSLAGRQGGNQPQHF
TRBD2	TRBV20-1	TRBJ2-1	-	TGCAGTGCTAGAGAAAGGTTATGGGCTAGCGGTAATGAGCAGTTCTTC	CSARERLWASGNEQFF
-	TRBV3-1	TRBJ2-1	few	TGTGCCAGCAGGTTAGCGAGCAATGAGCAGTTCTTC	CASRLASNEQFF
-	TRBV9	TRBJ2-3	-	TGTGCCAGCAGCGTATGGACGGGGGGCACAGATACGCAGTATTTT	CASSVWTGGTDTQYF
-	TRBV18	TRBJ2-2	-	TGTGCCAGCTCATTGGAGGTGGTAACCGGGGAGCTGTTTTTT	CASSLEVVTGELFF
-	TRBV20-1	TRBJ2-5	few	TGCAGTGCTAGAGTTGGGATTTTGGAGACCCAGTACTTC	CSARVGILETQYF
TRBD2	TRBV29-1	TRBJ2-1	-	TGCAGCGTTGTCCAGGGAGGGAACAATGAGCAGTTCTTC	CSVVQGGNNEQFF
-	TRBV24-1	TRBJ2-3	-	TGTGCCACGAGTGCCGCCGGTTTAGATACGCAGTATTTT	CATSAAGLDTQYF
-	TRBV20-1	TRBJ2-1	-	TGCAGTGCTAGAGCTGCTCGTATCCTAAGCTCCTACAATGAGCAGTTCTTC	CSARAARILSSYNEQFF